The entry below gives a single T cell receptor beta chain sequence along with its context. CDR3 size: 16 residues. The V gene lost 2 bases and the J gene lost 7 bases, with 15 bases spanning the gap. The germline V gene has CDR1 SNHLY and CDR2 FYNNEI. These data belong to a study of cytomegalovirus exposure and HLA in healthy donors. The PCR contained 60 Vbeta and 13 Jbeta primers. Original processing methods: About 11 million of the about 80 million unique TCR beta chains counted in a later analysis were shared. The method was immunoSEQ multiplex PCR; TCRdb's version includes in-frame clones alone and lacks a portion of them. The D gene and trimming were derived from the DNA, and the V and J assignments and clone size from that table. This sample contains approximately 150,000 clones. Donors showed nominal health when sampled, although they likely had unrecorded immune exposures.

Sequencing was performed on PBMCs. The source of this sequence is a woman in her 40s in good health and CMV-seronegative. This chain uses TRBV2 with TRBJ1-6; possible D gene TRBD1, 6 bases. As DNA, the CDR3 is TGTGCCAGCAGTGAATTGGGGGCAGGGACGAATTCACCCCTCCACTTT. This translates into CASSELGAGTNSPLHF. Full variable domain (outside the CDR3, taken from reference TRBV2 and TRBJ1-6): EPEVTQTPSHQVTQMGQEVILRCVPISNHLYFYWYRQILGQKVEFLVSFYNNEISEKSEIFDDQFSVERPDGSNFTLKIRSTKLEDSAMYFCASSELGAGTNSPLHFGNGTRLTVT.